This T cell receptor (beta chain) was retrieved from a study of blood T cell repertoires in COVID-19. CDR1 is SGHNT and CDR2 is YYREEE in the germline V gene (reference sequence). This CDR3 has 16 residues. Trimming at V came to 3 bases and at J to 6 bases, leaving 9 bases not matched to a gene. Sequenced by immunoSEQ multiplex PCR; TCRdb stores in-frame clones only, minus some. Among around 300,000 clones, more than 70% were seen once, and the ten largest hold around 2%. The rearrangement links TRBV5-4 to TRBJ2-7; 13 nucleotides align to TRBD2. The sequenced sample consisted of PBMCs or T cells enriched from blood (not recorded which). The receptor comes from a woman aged 55-70 years in a cohort exposed to, infected with or recovered from COVID-19 (not recorded which). This CDR3 is CASSYPGLAGPIEQYF. Here the CDR3 DNA reads TGTGCCAGCAGCTACCCGGGACTAGCGGGACCCATCGAGCAGTACTTC.